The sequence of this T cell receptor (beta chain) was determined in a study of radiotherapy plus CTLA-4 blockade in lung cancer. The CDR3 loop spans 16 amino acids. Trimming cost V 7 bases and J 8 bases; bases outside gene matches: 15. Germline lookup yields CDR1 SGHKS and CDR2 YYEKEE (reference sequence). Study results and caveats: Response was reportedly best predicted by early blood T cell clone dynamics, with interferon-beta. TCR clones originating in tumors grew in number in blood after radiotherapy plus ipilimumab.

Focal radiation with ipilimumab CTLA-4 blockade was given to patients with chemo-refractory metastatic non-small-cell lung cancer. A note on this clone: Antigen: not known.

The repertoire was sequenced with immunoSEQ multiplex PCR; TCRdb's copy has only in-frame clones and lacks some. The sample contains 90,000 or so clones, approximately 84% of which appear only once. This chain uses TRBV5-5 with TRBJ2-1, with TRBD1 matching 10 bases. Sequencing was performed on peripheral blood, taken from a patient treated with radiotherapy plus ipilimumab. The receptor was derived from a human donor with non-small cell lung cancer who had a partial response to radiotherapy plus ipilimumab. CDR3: CASWRPGTGARDEQFF. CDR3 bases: TGTGCCAGCTGGAGGCCAGGGACAGGGGCCAGAGATGAGCAGTTCTTC.